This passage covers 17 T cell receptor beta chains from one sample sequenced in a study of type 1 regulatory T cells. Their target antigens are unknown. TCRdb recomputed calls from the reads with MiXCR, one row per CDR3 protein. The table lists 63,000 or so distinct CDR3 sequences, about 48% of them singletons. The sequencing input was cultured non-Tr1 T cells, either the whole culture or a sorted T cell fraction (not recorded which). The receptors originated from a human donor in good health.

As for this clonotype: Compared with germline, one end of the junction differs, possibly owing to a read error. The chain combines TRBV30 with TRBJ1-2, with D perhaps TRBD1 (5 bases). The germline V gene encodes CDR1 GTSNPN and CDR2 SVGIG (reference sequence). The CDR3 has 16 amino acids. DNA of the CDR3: TGTGCCTGGGGTGTACTATGGGACCTCTCCAACTATGGCTACACCTTC. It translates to CAWGVLWDLSNYGYTF.

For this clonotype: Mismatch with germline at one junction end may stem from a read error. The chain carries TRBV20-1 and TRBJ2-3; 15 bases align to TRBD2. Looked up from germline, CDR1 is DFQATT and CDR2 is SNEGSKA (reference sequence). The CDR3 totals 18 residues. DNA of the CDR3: TGCAGTGCAGCCGGGACTAGCGGGGGGCCGTCTAGCACAGATACGCGGTATTTT. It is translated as CSAAGTSGGPSSTDTRYF.

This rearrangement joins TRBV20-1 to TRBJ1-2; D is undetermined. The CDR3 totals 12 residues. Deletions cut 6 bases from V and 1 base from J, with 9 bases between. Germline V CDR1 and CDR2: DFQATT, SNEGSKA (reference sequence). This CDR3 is CSAAWSNYGYTF. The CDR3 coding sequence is TGCAGTGCGGCATGGAGTAACTATGGCTACACCTTC.

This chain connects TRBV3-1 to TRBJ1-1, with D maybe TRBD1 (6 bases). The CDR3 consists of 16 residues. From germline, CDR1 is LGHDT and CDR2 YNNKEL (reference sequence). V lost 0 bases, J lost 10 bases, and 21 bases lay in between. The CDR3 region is CASSQERARGDRRAFF. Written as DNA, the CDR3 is TGTGCCAGCAGCCAAGAGAGGGCGAGGGGGGACCGGCGAGCTTTCTTT.

CDR3 sequence (DNA): TGTGCCAGCACCCCATGGGCGGGGGATTCTGGGGCCAACGTCCTGACTTTC. Protein product: CASTPWAGDSGANVLTF. V is TRBV3-1 and J is TRBJ2-6, with TRBD2 matching over 7 bases. The CDR3 is 17 amino acids. J lost 1 base, V lost 7 bases, and 10 bases had no gene match. Germline assignment: CDR1 LGHDT and CDR2 YNNKEL (reference sequence). Combining the CDR3 with reference TRBV3-1 and TRBJ2-6 gives the whole variable domain DTAVSQTPKYLVTQMGNDKSIKCEQNLGHDTMYWYKQDSKKFLKIMFSYNNKELIINETVPNRFSPKSPDKAHLNLHINSLELGDSAVYFCASTPWAGDSGANVLTFGAGSRLTVL.

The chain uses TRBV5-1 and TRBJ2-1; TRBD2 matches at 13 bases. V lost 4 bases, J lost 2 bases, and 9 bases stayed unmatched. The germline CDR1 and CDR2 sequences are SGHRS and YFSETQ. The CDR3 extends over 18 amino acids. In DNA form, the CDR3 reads TGCGCCAGCAGCGAGCGCCCTACTAGCGGGGGGGCCTACAATGAGCAGTTCTTC. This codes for CASSERPTSGGAYNEQFF. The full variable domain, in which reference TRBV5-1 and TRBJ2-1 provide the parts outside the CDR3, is KAGVTQTPRYLIKTRGQQVTLSCSPISGHRSVSWYQQTPGQGLQFLFEYFSETQRNKGNFPGRFSGRQFSNSRSEMNVSTLELGDSALYLCASSERPTSGGAYNEQFFGPGTRLTVL.

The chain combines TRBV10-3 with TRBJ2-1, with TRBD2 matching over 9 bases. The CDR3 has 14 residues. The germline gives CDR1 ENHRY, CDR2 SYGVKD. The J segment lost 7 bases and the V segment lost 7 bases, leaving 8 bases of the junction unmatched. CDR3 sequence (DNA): TGTGCCATCAATGCGCGGGGGGGTTTGAATGAGCAGTTCTTC. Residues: CAINARGGLNEQFF.

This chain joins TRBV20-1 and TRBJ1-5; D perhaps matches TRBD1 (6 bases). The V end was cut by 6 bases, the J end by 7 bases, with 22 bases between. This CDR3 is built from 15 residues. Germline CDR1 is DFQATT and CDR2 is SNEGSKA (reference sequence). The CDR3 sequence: CSAKEDRVIGQPQHF. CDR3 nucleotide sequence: TGCAGTGCCAAAGAGGACAGAGTCATTGGGCAGCCCCAGCATTTT.

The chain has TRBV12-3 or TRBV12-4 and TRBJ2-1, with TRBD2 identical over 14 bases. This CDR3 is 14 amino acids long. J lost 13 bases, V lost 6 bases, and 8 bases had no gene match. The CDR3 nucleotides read TGTGCCAGCAGGACTAGCGGGGGGGAAAAAGGTCAGTTCTTC. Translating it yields CASRTSGGEKGQFF.

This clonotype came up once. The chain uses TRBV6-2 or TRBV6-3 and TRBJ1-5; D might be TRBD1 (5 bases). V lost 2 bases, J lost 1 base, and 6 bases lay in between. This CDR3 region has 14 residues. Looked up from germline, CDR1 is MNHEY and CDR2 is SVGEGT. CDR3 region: CASSYRQSNQPQHF. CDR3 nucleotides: TGTGCCAGCAGTTACCGACAGAGCAATCAGCCCCAGCATTTT.

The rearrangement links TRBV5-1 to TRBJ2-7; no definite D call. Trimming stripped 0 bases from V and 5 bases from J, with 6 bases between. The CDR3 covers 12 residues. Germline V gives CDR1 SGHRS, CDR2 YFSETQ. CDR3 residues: CASSLVFDEQYF. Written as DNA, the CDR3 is TGCGCCAGCAGCTTGGTTTTCGACGAGCAGTACTTC.

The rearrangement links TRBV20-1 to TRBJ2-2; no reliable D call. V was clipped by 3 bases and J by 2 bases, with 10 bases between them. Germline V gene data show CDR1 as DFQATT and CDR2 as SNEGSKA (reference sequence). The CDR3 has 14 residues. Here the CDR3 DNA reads TGCAGTGCTAGTCGGCAGGATAACACCGGGGAGCTGTTTTTT. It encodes CSASRQDNTGELFF.

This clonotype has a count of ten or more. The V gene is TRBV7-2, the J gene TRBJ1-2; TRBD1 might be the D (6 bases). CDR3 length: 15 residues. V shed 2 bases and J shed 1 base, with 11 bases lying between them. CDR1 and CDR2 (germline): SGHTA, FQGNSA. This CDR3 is CASSLWTASNYGYTF. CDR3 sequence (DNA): TGTGCCAGCAGCTTATGGACAGCAAGTAACTATGGCTACACCTTC.

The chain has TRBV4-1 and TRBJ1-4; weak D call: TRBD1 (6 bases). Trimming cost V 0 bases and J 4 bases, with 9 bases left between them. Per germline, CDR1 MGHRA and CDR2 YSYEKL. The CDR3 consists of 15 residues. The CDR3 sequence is CASSQEGQRNEKLFF. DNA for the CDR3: TGCGCCAGCAGCCAAGAAGGACAGCGTAATGAAAAACTGTTTTTT.

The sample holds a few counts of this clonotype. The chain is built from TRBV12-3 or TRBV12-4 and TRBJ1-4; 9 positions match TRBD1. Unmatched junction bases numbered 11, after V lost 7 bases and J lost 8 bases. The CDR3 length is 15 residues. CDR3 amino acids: CASTWGGTGNEKLFF. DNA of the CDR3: TGTGCCAGCACCTGGGGGGGGACAGGGAACGAAAAACTGTTTTTT.

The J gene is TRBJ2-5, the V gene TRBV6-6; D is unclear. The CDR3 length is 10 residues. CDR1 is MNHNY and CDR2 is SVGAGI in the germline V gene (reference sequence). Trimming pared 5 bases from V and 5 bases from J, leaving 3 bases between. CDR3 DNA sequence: TGTGCCAGCAGTGGGGAGACCCAGTACTTC. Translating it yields CASSGETQYF.

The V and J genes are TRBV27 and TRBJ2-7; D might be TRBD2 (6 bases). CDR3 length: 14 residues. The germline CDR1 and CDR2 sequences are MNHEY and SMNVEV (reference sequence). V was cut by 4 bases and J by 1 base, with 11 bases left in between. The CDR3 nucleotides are TGTGCCAGCAGTTGGAGGGGCGGGTCCTACGAGCAGTACTTC. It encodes CASSWRGGSYEQYF.